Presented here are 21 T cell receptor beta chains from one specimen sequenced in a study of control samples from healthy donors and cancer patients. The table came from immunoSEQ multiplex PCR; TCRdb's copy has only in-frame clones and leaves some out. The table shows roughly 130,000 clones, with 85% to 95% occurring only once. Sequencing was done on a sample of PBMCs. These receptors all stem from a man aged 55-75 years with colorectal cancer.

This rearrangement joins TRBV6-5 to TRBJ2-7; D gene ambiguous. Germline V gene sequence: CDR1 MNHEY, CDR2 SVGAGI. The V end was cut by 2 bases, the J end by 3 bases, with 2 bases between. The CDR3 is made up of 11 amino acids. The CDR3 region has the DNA TGTGCCAGCAGTTACGTCTACGAGCAGTACTTC. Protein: CASSYVYEQYF.

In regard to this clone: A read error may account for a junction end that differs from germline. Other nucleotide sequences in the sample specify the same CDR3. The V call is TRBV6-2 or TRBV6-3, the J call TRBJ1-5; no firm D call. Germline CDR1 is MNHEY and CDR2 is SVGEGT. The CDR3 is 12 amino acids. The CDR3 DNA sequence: TGTGCCAGCAGTGACTCTAATCAGCCCCAGCATTTT. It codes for CASSDSNQPQHF.

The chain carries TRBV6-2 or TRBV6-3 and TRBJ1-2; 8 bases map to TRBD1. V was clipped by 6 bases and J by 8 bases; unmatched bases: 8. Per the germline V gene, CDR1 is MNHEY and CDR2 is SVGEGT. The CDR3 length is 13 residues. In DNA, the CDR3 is TGTGCCAGCAGGCCTCAGGGGGCGGACGGCTACACCTTC. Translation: CASRPQGADGYTF.

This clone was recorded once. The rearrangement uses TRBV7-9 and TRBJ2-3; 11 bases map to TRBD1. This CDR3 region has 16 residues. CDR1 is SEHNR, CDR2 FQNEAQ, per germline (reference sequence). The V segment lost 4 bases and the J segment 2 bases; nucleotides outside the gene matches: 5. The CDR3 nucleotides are TGTGCCAGCAGCTCAAGGGACAGGGGGGACACAGATACGCAGTATTTT. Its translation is CASSSRDRGDTDTQYF.

The CDR3 protein is CASSAPTGYNTEAFF. The CDR3 DNA follows: TGTGCCAGCAGCGCCCCGACAGGGTATAACACTGAAGCTTTCTTT. The chain joins TRBV9 to TRBJ1-1; TRBD1 agrees at 7 bases. Germline loops: CDR1 SGDLS, CDR2 YYNGEE. J gave up 2 bases and V 3 bases, and 7 bases lay outside the gene matches. There are 15 residues in the CDR3.

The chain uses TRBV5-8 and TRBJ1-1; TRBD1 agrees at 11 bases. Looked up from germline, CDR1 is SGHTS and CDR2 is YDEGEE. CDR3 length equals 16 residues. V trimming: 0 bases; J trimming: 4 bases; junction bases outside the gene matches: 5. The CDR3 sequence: CASSLATGTGGTEAFF. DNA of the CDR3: TGTGCCAGCAGCTTGGCCACCGGGACAGGGGGCACTGAAGCTTTCTTT.

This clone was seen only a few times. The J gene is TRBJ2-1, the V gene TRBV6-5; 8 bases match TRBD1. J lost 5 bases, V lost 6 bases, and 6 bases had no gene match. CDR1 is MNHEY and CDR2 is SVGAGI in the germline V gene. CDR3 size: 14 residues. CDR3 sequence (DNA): TGTGCCAGCAGCTACAACAGGGGGAACAATGAGCAGTTCTTC. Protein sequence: CASSYNRGNNEQFF.

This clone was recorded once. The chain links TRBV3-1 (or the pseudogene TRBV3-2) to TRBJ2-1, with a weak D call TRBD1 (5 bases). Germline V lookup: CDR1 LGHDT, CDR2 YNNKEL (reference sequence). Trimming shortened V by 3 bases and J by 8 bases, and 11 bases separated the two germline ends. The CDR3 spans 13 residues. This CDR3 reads CASSQRGRDEQFF. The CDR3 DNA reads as TGTGCCAGCAGCCAGCGTGGCAGGGATGAGCAGTTCTTC.

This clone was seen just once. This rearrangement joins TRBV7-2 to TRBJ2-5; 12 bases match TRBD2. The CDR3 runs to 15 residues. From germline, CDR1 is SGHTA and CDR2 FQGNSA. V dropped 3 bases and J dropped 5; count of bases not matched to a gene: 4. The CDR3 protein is CASSFLAGGAETQYF. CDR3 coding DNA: TGTGCCAGCAGCTTCCTAGCGGGGGGGGCGGAGACCCAGTACTTC.

As DNA, the CDR3 is TGTGCCAGCAGTCCCTCTAGCACAGATACGCAGTATTTT. It is translated as CASSPSSTDTQYF. The chain is built from TRBV27 and TRBJ2-3; D remains ambiguous. V was trimmed by 5 bases and J by 0 bases, leaving 6 bases between them. CDR3 size: 13 residues. Looked up from germline, CDR1 is MNHEY and CDR2 is SMNVEV (reference sequence).

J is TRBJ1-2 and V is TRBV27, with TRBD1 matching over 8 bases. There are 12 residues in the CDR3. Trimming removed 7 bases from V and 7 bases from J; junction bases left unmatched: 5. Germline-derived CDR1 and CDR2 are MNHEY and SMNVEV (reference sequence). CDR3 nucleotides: TGTGCCAGCAAGTCTGACAGGGGTGGCTACACCTTC. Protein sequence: CASKSDRGGYTF.

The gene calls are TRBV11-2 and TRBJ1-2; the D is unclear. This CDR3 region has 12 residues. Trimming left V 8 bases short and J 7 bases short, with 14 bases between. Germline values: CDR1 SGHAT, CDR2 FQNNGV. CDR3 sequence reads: CASADEEVGYTF. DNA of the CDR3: TGTGCCAGCGCCGACGAGGAGGTTGGCTACACCTTC.

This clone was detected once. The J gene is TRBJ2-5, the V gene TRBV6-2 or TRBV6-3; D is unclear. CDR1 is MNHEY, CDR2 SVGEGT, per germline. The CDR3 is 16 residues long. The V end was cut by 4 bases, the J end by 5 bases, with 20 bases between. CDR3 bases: TGTGCCAGCAGTTCATACCCGACTGGTCAAGCGGAGACCCAGTACTTC. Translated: CASSSYPTGQAETQYF.

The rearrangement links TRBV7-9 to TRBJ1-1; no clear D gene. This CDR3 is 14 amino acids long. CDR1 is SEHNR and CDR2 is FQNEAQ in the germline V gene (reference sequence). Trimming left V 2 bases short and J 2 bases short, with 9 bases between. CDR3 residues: CASSLYSDNTEAFF. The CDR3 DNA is TGTGCCAGCAGCTTATACAGCGACAACACTGAAGCTTTCTTT.

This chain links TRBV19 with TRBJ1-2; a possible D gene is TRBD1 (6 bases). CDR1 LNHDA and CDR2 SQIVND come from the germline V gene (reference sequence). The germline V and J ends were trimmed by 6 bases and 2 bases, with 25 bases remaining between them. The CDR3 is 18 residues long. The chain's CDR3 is CASRQDRQRQPGNYGYTF. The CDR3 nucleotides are TGTGCCAGTAGGCAGGACAGACAACGACAGCCAGGGAACTATGGCTACACCTTC.

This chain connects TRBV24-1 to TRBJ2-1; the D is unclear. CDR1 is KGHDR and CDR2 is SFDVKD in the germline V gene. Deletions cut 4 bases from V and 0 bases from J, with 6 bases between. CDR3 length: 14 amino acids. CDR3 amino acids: CATSESSSYNEQFF. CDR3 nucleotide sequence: TGTGCCACCAGTGAGTCGAGCTCCTACAATGAGCAGTTCTTC.

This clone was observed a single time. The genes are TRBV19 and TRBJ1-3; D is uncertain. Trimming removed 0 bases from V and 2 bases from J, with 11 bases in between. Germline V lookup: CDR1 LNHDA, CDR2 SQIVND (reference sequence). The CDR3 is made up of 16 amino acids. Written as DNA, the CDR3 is TGTGCCAGTAGTATAGATCTTACGGCTCCTGGAAACACCATATATTTT. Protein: CASSIDLTAPGNTIYF.

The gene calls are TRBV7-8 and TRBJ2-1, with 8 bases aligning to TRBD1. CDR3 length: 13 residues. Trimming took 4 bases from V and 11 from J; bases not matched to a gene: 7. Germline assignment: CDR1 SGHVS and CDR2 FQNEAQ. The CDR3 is CASSSRTGSKQFF. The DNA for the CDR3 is TGTGCCAGCAGCTCCCGGACAGGGTCGAAGCAGTTCTTC.

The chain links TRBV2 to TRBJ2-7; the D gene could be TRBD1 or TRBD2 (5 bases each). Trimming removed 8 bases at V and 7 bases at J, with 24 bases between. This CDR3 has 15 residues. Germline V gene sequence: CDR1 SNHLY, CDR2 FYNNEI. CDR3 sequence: CASLRGDAGPREQYF. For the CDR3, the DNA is TGTGCCAGCCTCCGAGGGGACGCAGGCCCGAGGGAGCAGTACTTC.

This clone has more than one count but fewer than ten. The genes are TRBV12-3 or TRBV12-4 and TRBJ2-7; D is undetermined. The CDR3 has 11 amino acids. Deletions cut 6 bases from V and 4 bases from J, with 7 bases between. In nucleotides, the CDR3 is TGTGCCAGCAGCCTCGGGTACGAGCAGTACTTC. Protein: CASSLGYEQYF.

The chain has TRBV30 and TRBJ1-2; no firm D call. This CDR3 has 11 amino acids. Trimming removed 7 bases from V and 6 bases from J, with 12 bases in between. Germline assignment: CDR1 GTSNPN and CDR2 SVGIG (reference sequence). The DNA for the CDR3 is TGTGCCTATGATTCGGGGAATGGCTACACCTTC. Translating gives CAYDSGNGYTF.